The next 11 T cell receptor beta chains were all read from a single sample in a study of T cells in Graves' hyperthyroidism and ophthalmopathy. RNA transcripts were the template for amplifying TCR beta CDR3 regions. An initial round of RT-PCR targeting the TCR CDR3 relied on the HTBI primer set. TCRdb recomputed calls from the multiplex PCR reads with MiXCR, one row per CDR3 protein. The sample lists approximately 330,000 distinct CDR3 sequences, 21% seen once, with about 50% in the top ten. The material sequenced was blood. These receptors were taken from a woman aged 50 to 65 with Graves' hyperthyroidism.

The V call is TRBV18, the J call TRBJ1-3, with D unresolved. Germline lookup yields CDR1 KGHSH and CDR2 LQKENI. CDR3 length equals 14 residues. V lost 6 bases, J lost 0 bases, and 9 bases lay in between. In nucleotides, the CDR3 is TGTGCCAGCTCGGGTGGGAACTCTGGAAACACCATATATTTT. It translates to CASSGGNSGNTIYF.

At least ten counts were recorded for this clonotype. The V and J genes are TRBV28 and TRBJ2-5; weak D call: TRBD1 (6 bases). Germline V gene sequence: CDR1 MDHEN, CDR2 SYDVKM. The CDR3 loop spans 15 amino acids. V was pared by 6 bases and J by 1 base, with 15 bases between. The CDR3 coding sequence is TGTGCCAGCAGCTCACCCGGGACACTCCAAGAGACCCAGTACTTC. Its translation is CASSSPGTLQETQYF.

This clonotype was seen only a few times. A much more abundant neighbour one base away suggests this may be a read error. The V and J genes are TRBV3-1 and TRBJ2-6, with 7 bases that match TRBD2. CDR1 LGHDT and CDR2 YNNKEL come from the germline V gene (reference sequence). This CDR3 contains 18 residues. The CDR3 protein is CASSQGFSGFSGANVPTF. CDR3 bases: TGTGCCAGCAGCCAGGGTTTTAGCGGGTTCTCTGGGGCCAACGTCCCGACTTTC.

The V call is TRBV2, the J call TRBJ1-2; 9 bases fit TRBD1. The CDR3 is 16 amino acids. J was trimmed by 7 bases and V by 6 bases; bases with no gene match: 15. From germline, CDR1 is SNHLY and CDR2 FYNNEI. CDR3 sequence: CASRDTPGQGMTGYTF. In DNA form, the CDR3 reads TGTGCCAGCAGAGACACCCCGGGACAGGGAATGACTGGCTACACCTTC.

This clonotype turned up a few times. The rearrangement joins TRBV29-1 to TRBJ2-5, with D uncertain. The CDR3 is made up of 12 amino acids. Germline assignment: CDR1 SQVTM and CDR2 ANQGSEA. Trimming pared 2 bases from V and 2 bases from J, leaving 6 bases between. CDR3 DNA: TGCAGCGTTGAAAAACAGCAAGAGACCCAGTACTTC. Protein product: CSVEKQQETQYF.

This clonotype has ten or more counts. This chain connects TRBV4-2 to TRBJ2-7; 8 nucleotides match TRBD1. V trimming: 5 bases; J trimming: 3 bases; junction bases outside the gene matches: 9. The CDR3 consists of 15 residues. Germline values: CDR1 LGHNA, CDR2 YNFKEQ. CDR3 DNA: TGTGCCAGCAGCACCTCCGACGGACAGGGCTACGAGCAGTACTTC. Its protein is CASSTSDGQGYEQYF.

This clonotype appeared many times. The chain has TRBV6-1 and TRBJ2-7; D remains unclear. Germline CDR1 reads MNHNS; CDR2 reads SASEGT. The CDR3 is 14 amino acids. V gave up 2 bases and J gave up 6 bases, with 14 bases separating them. CDR3 sequence reads: CASSERTAHGEQYF. The CDR3 DNA is TGTGCCAGCAGTGAACGTACCGCGCACGGCGAGCAGTACTTC.

This clonotype was seen a few times. The chain combines TRBV25-1 with TRBJ1-4; TRBD1 aligns across 7 bases. V gave up 3 bases and J gave up 4 bases; unmatched junction bases: 11. The CDR3 has 17 residues. Germline assignment: CDR1 MGHDK and CDR2 SYGVNS. CDR3 residues: CASSDTPGGKDNEKLFF. CDR3 nucleotide sequence: TGTGCCAGCAGTGACACCCCAGGGGGAAAGGATAATGAAAAACTGTTTTTT.

This clonotype has ten or more counts. V usage is TRBV9 and J usage is TRBJ1-2; D is undetermined. The V gene's germline CDR1 is SGDLS and CDR2 YYNGEE. Trimming took 0 bases from V and 6 from J, leaving 6 bases between them. This CDR3 spans 12 amino acids. DNA for the CDR3: TGTGCCAGCAGCGTAGAAGGGAATGGCTACACCTTC. It specifies CASSVEGNGYTF.

This clonotype was seen a few times. The CDR3 DNA follows: TGTGCCATCAGTGATCTTACAAGGGGCGGAACTGAAGCTTTCTTT. This translates into CAISDLTRGGTEAFF. The rearrangement joins TRBV10-3 to TRBJ1-1; possibly TRBD1 for D (5 bases). CDR1 and CDR2 from the germline V gene are ENHRY and SYGVKD. V gave up 3 bases and J gave up 5 bases, with 16 bases separating them. The CDR3 has 15 amino acids.

The table lists this clonotype with many counts. This chain joins TRBV2 and TRBJ1-4; D is ambiguous. Germline CDR1 is SNHLY and CDR2 is FYNNEI. Trimming removed 7 bases at V and 8 bases at J, with 8 bases between. This CDR3 is built from 11 residues. The CDR3 region is CASMELEKLFF. CDR3 in DNA: TGTGCCAGCATGGAGTTGGAAAAACTGTTTTTT.